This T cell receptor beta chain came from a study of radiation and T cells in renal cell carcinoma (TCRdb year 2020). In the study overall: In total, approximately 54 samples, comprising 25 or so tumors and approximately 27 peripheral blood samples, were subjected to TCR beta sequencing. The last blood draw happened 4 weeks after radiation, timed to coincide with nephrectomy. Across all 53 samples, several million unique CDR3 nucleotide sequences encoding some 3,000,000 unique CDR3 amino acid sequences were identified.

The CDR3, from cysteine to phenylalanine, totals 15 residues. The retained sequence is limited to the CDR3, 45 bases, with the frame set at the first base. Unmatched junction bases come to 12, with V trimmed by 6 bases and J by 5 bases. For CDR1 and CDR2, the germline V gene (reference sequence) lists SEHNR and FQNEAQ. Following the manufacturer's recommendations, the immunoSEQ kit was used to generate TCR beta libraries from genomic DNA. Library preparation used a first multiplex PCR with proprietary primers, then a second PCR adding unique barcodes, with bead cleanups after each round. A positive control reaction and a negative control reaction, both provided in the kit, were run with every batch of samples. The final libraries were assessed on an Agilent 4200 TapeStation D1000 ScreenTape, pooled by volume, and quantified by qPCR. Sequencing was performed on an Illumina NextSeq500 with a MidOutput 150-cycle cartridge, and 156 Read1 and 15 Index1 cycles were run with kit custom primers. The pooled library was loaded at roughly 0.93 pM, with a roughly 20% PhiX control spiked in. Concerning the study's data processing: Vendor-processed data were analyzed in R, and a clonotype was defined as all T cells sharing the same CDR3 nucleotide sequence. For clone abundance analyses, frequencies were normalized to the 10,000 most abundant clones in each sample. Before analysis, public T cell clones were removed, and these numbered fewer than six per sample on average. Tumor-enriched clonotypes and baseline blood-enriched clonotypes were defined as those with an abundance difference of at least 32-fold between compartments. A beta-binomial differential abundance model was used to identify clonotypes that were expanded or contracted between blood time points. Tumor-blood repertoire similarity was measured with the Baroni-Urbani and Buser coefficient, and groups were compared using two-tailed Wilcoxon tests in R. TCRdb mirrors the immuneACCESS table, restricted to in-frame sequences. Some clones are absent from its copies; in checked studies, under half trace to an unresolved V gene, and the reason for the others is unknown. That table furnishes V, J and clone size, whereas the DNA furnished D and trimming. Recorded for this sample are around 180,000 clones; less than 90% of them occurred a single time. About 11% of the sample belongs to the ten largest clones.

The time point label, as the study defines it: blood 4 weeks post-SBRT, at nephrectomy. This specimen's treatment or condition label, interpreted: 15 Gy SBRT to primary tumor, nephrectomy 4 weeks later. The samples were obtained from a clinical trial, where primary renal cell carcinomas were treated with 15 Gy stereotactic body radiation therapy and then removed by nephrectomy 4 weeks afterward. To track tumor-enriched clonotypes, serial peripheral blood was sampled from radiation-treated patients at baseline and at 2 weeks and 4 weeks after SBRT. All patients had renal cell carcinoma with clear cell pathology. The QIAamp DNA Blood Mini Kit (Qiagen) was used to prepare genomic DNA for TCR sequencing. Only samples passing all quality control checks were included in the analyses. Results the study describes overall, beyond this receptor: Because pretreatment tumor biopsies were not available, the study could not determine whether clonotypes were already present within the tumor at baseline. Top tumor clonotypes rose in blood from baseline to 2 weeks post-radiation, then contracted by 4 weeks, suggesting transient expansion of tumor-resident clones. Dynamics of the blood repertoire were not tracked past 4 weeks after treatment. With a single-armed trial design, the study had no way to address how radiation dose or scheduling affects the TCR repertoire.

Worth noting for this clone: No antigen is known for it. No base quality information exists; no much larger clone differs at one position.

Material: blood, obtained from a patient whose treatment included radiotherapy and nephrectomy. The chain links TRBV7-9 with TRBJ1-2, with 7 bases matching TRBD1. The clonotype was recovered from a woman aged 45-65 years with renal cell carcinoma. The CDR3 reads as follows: CASRRHGTDIYGYTF. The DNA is TGTGCCAGCAGACGACATGGGACAGACATATATGGCTACACCTTC.